These T cell receptor beta chains were read from a single sample in a study of T cell clones after liver transplantation. Here immunoSEQ multiplex PCR was the method, and the copy in TCRdb shows in-frame clones only, minus some. The top ten clones hold about 42% of a sample with 6,000 to 9,000 clones, approximately 80% of them seen once. The sequencing here drew on CD8+ T cells from blood, taken before liver transplant. These receptors originate from a human donor who received a liver transplant. CDR3s include the opening cysteine and the closing phenylalanine or tryptophan. A D gene is named only where the DNA matches it firmly. Clone sizes are given selectively: once, few, many, or a class where the clone is expanded.

j_call d_call clone_size v_call cdr3_aa cdr3_nt
TRBJ1-6 TRBD1 NA TRBV7-8 CASSLGRTGSSYNSPLHF TGTGCCAGCAGCTTAGGAAGGACAGGGAGCTCCTATAATTCACCCCTCCACTTT
TRBJ1-6 NA few TRBV2 CASSDPRGLESPLHF TGTGCCAGCAGTGACCCGAGGGGACTCGAATCACCCCTCCACTTT
TRBJ1-1 TRBD1 NA TRBV7-9 CASSQTWDSSNNTEAFF TGTGCCAGCAGCCAGACCTGGGACAGCTCTAATAACACTGAAGCTTTCTTT
TRBJ2-3 NA NA TRBV9 CASSPRRASTDTQYF TGTGCCAGCAGCCCCCGCAGGGCTAGCACAGATACGCAGTATTTT
TRBJ1-2 NA NA TRBV4-2 CASSQARTDSYYGYTF TGTGCCAGCAGCCAAGCGAGGACAGATTCTTACTATGGCTACACCTTC
TRBJ2-7 TRBD2 few TRBV11-2 CASSLAQAGGRDEQYF TGTGCCAGCAGCTTAGCGCAAGCGGGGGGGCGGGACGAGCAGTACTTC
TRBJ2-1 TRBD2 NA TRBV6-6 CASSSGGADEQFF TGTGCCAGCAGTAGCGGGGGGGCCGATGAGCAGTTCTTC
TRBJ2-7 TRBD1 NA TRBV2 CASSGGTGREQYF TGTGCCAGCAGCGGCGGGACAGGCCGAGAGCAGTACTTC
TRBJ2-3 TRBD2 NA TRBV28 CASSDAGLADTQYF TGTGCCAGCAGTGATGCAGGACTAGCAGATACGCAGTATTTT
TRBJ2-7 TRBD1 NA TRBV9 CASSSGTGVPLGDEQYF TGTGCCAGCAGCTCAGGGACAGGGGTCCCCTTGGGGGACGAGCAGTACTTC
TRBJ1-5 NA NA TRBV13 CASSFGGAGQPQHF TGTGCCAGCAGCTTTGGAGGGGCGGGTCAGCCCCAGCATTTT
TRBJ2-2 NA NA TRBV19 CASSRETVSNTGELFF TGTGCCAGTAGTAGGGAGACGGTTTCGAACACCGGGGAGCTGTTTTTT
TRBJ2-7 NA NA TRBV19 CASMVSASSYEQYF TGTGCCAGTATGGTTTCAGCGTCCTCCTACGAGCAGTACTTC
TRBJ2-1 NA NA TRBV6-1 CASLTGQGLDNEQFF TGTGCCAGCTTAACCGGGCAGGGATTGGACAATGAGCAGTTCTTC
TRBJ2-4 NA NA TRBV5-4 CASSLGGANIQYF TGTGCCAGCAGTTTAGGGGGGGCAAACATTCAGTACTTC
TRBJ2-3 NA NA TRBV15 CATSRGTGSSTDTQYF TGTGCCACCAGCAGAGGTACGGGGTCTAGCACAGATACGCAGTATTTT
TRBJ1-5 NA once TRBV11-2 CASSPGEGVNQPQHF TGTGCCAGCAGCCCAGGGGAGGGTGTCAATCAGCCCCAGCATTTT
TRBJ1-5 NA few TRBV2 CASSGYDSNQPQHF TGTGCCAGCAGTGGCTACGATAGCAATCAGCCCCAGCATTTT
TRBJ1-1 NA NA TRBV19 CASSIGSSFPEAFF TGTGCCAGTAGTATAGGGTCCAGTTTCCCTGAAGCTTTCTTT
TRBJ1-4 NA NA TRBV6-1 CASSVFAGATNEKLFF TGTGCCAGCAGTGTGTTTGCAGGGGCAACTAATGAAAAACTGTTTTTT
TRBJ1-1 TRBD1 medium-sized TRBV10-2 CASSGPPGQGGTEAFF TGCGCCAGCAGTGGGCCCCCGGGACAGGGGGGCACTGAAGCTTTCTTT
TRBJ1-2 NA NA TRBV5-1 CASSSGKGYTF TGCGCCAGCAGCTCAGGGAAAGGCTACACCTTC
TRBJ2-7 NA NA TRBV2 CASSPGGPYEQYF TGTGCCAGCAGCCCAGGAGGCCCCTACGAGCAGTACTTC
TRBJ2-1 TRBD2 few TRBV4-1 CASSQVSAGGPYNEQFF TGCGCCAGCAGCCAAGTATCAGCGGGGGGTCCCTACAATGAGCAGTTCTTC
TRBJ2-3 NA once TRBV27 CASSFGGSGDTQYF TGTGCCAGCAGTTTCGGAGGGTCTGGAGATACGCAGTATTTT
TRBJ2-7 TRBD1 few TRBV10-3 CAISESGLQGTSEQYF TGTGCCATCAGTGAGTCGGGGTTACAGGGGACCTCCGAGCAGTACTTC
TRBJ1-1 NA NA TRBV6-1 CASSASMNTEAFF TGTGCCAGCAGTGCTTCTATGAACACTGAAGCTTTCTTT
TRBJ2-3 TRBD2 NA TRBV11-2 CASSLGMTSVDTQYF TGTGCCAGCAGCTTAGGTATGACTAGCGTAGATACGCAGTATTTT
TRBJ1-1 NA NA TRBV5-4 CASSLQGNTEAFF TGTGCCAGCAGCTTGCAGGGGAACACTGAAGCTTTCTTT
TRBJ2-7 TRBD1 NA TRBV11-1 CASSGRTGTYEQYF TGTGCCAGCAGCGGACGGACAGGGACCTACGAGCAGTACTTC